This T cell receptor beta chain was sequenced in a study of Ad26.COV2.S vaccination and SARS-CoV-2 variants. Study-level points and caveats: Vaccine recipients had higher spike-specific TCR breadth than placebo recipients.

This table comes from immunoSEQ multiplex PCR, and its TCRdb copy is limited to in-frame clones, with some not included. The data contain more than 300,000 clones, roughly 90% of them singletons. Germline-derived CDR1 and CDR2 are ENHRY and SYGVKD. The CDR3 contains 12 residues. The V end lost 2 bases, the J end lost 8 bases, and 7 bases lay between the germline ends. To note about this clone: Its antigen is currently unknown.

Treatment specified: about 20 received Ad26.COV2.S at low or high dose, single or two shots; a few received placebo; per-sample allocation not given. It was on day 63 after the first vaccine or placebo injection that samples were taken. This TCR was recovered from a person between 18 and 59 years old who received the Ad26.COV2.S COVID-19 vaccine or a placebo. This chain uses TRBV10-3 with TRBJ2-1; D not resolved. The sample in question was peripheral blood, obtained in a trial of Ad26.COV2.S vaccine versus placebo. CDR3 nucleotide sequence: TGTGCCATCAGTGAGGCTGGGGATGAGCAGTTCTTC. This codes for CAISEAGDEQFF.